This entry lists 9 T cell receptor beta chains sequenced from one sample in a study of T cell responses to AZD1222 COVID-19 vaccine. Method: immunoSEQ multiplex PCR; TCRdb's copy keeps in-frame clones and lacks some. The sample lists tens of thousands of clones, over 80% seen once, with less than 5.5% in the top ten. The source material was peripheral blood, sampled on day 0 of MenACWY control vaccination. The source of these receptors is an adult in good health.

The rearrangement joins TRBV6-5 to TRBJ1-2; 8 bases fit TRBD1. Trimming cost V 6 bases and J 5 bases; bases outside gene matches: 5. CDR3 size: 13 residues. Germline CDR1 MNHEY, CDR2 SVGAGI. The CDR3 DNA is TGTGCCAGCAGCGGGACAGGTGGATATGGCTACACCTTC. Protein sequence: CASSGTGGYGYTF.

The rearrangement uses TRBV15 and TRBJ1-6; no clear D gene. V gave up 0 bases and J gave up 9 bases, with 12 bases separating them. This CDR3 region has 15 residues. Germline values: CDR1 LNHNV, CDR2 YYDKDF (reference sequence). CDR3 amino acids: CATSRDLGRSSPLHF. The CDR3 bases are TGTGCCACCAGCAGAGATCTGGGTCGTAGTTCACCCCTCCACTTT.

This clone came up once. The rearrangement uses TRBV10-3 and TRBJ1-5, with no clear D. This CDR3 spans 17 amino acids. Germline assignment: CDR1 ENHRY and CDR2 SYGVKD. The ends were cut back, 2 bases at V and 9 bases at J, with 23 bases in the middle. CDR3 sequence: CAISEESVGGLTRPQHF. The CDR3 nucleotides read TGTGCCATCAGTGAGGAGTCGGTGGGAGGGTTGACGAGGCCCCAGCATTTT.

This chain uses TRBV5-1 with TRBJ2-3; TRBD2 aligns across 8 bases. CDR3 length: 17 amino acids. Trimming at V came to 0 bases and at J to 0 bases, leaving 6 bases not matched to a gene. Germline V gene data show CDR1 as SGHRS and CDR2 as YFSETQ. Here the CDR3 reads CASSLAGGSKSTDTQYF. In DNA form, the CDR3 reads TGCGCCAGCAGCTTGGCGGGGGGGTCTAAGAGCACAGATACGCAGTATTTT.

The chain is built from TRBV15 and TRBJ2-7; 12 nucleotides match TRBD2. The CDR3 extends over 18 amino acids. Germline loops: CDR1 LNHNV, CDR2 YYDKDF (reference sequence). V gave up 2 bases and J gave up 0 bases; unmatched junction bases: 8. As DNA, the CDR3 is TGTGCCACCAGCAGAACTAGCGGGGGGATAACCAGCTCCTACGAGCAGTACTTC. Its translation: CATSRTSGGITSSYEQYF. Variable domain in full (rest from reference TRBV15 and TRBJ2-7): DAMVIQNPRYQVTQFGKPVTLSCSQTLNHNVMYWYQQKSSQAPKLLFHYYDKDFNNEADTPDNFQSRRPNTSFCFLDIRSPGLGDTAMYLCATSRTSGGITSSYEQYFGPGTRLTVT.

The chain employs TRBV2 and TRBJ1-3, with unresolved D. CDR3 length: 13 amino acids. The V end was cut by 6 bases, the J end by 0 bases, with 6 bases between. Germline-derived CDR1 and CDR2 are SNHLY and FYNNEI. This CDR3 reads CASRDRSGNTIYF. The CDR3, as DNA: TGTGCCAGCAGAGACCGCTCTGGAAACACCATATATTTT.

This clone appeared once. CDR3 in DNA: TGCGCCAGCAGTGGAAAAGGGAGGGAGGACATTCAGTACTTC. Protein product: CASSGKGREDIQYF. The chain joins TRBV10-1 to TRBJ2-4, with 7 bases that match TRBD2. The CDR3 loop spans 14 amino acids. CDR1 is WNHNN, CDR2 SYGVQD, per germline (reference sequence). Trimming at V came to 4 bases and at J to 8 bases, leaving 8 bases not matched to a gene.

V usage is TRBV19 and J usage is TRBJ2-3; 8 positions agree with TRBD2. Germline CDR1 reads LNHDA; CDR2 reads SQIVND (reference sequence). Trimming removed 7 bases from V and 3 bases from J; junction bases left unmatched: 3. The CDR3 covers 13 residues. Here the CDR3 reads CASKTGGTDTQYF. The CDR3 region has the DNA TGTGCCAGTAAGACGGGAGGGACAGATACGCAGTATTTT.

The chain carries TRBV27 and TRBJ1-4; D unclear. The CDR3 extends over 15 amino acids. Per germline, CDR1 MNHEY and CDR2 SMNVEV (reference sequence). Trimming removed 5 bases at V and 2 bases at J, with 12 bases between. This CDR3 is CASSSLLDTNEKLFF. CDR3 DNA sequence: TGTGCCAGCAGTAGCCTGCTAGATACTAATGAAAAACTGTTTTTT.